Shown below are 9 T cell receptor beta chains from a single sample sequenced in a study of T cell responses to AZD1222 COVID-19 vaccine. The method was immunoSEQ multiplex PCR; TCRdb's version includes in-frame clones alone and lacks a portion of them. The data contain under 150,000 clones, 92% of them seen just once; the ten biggest clones take up roughly 3.5%. Sequences were derived from peripheral blood, sampled 28 days after the second AZD1222 dose. Source of these receptors: an adult who received the AZD1222 COVID-19 vaccine.

DNA of the CDR3: TGTGCCAGCAGCCACGCTGGACGGAACTCTGGGGCCAACGTCCTGACTTTC. The encoded protein is CASSHAGRNSGANVLTF. This chain connects TRBV4-2 to TRBJ2-6; D not resolved. The length of the CDR3 is 17 residues. Trimming removed 3 bases from V and 0 bases from J, with 12 bases in between. Germline V gives CDR1 LGHNA, CDR2 YNFKEQ.

The chain recombines TRBV4-3 with TRBJ1-2, with a possible D match to TRBD1 (6 bases). The V gene lost 0 bases and the J gene lost 4 bases, with 15 bases spanning the gap. CDR1 is LGHNA and CDR2 is YSLEER in the germline V gene. CDR3 length: 16 amino acids. This chain's CDR3 is CASSQDRKGGVYGYTF. As DNA, the CDR3 is TGCGCCAGCAGCCAAGATCGGAAAGGGGGGGTCTATGGCTACACCTTC.

This rearrangement joins TRBV27 to TRBJ2-1; D uncertain. Looked up from germline, CDR1 is MNHEY and CDR2 is SMNVEV (reference sequence). CDR3 size: 12 residues. V lost 4 bases and J 4 bases, leaving 5 bases between the germline ends. DNA of the CDR3: TGTGCCAGCAGTTCGAATTACAATGAGCAGTTCTTC. This translates into CASSSNYNEQFF.

This sequence joins TRBV19 and TRBJ1-1; the D gene is possibly TRBD1 (6 bases). Germline CDR1 reads LNHDA; CDR2 reads SQIVND (reference sequence). This CDR3 contains 15 residues. V lost 2 bases, J lost 1 base, and 11 bases lay in between. Here the CDR3 DNA reads TGTGCCAGTAGTATATTGGGCAGGGGGAACACTGAAGCTTTCTTT. Amino acids: CASSILGRGNTEAFF.

The chain carries TRBV5-1 and TRBJ1-1; D unresolved. The CDR3 is 14 amino acids. Trimming left V 4 bases short and J 6 bases short, with 16 bases between. Germline values: CDR1 SGHRS, CDR2 YFSETQ. As DNA, the CDR3 is TGCGCCAGCAGCCCGTCGGAATGGATCTCTGAAGCTTTCTTT. It codes for CASSPSEWISEAFF.

This clone has a single count. This rearrangement joins TRBV28 to TRBJ2-1; possible D gene TRBD1, 5 bases. Germline CDR1 is MDHEN and CDR2 is SYDVKM. The germline V and J ends were trimmed by 5 bases and 8 bases, with 16 bases remaining between them. The CDR3 covers 14 residues. For the CDR3, the DNA is TGTGCCAGCAGTCAGCAGGGTAGTTTGGATGAGCAGTTCTTC. Amino acid sequence: CASSQQGSLDEQFF.

CDR3 nucleotide sequence: TGTGCCAGCAGCTACCGGGACTCTCGGGCGCAGTATTTT. Translation: CASSYRDSRAQYF. The J gene is TRBJ2-3, the V gene TRBV7-8; TRBD2 is a possible D gene (6 bases). Trimming removed 4 bases from V and 10 bases from J, with 15 bases in between. The germline CDR1 and CDR2 sequences are SGHVS and FQNEAQ. The CDR3 contains 13 residues.

The CDR3 protein is CASSQDRQGRNTGELFF. The CDR3 nucleotides read TGTGCCAGCAGCCAAGATAGACAGGGTCGTAACACCGGGGAGCTGTTTTTT. The chain recombines TRBV4-2 with TRBJ2-2, with 7 nucleotides matching TRBD1. From germline, CDR1 is LGHNA and CDR2 YNFKEQ. J gave up 2 bases and V 0 bases, and 6 bases lay outside the gene matches. The CDR3 runs to 17 residues.

This sequence joins TRBV19 and TRBJ2-2; D remains unclear. The CDR3 sequence is 16 residues long. Germline V lookup: CDR1 LNHDA, CDR2 SQIVND (reference sequence). Trimming took 6 bases from V and 6 from J, leaving 20 bases between them. The CDR3 DNA sequence: TGTGCCAGTAGATTTACCGACGATCGGTTTGCCGGGGAGCTGTTTTTT. This codes for CASRFTDDRFAGELFF.